This TCR beta chain emerged from a study of blood T cell repertoires in COVID-19. The wider study: The analysed material was cDNA or gDNA that came from T cells, B-cell-depleted T cells, or PBMCs.

Authors' processing steps: The authors estimated nucleated cell counts from reference gene primer amplification. This table comes from immunoSEQ multiplex PCR, and its TCRdb copy is limited to in-frame clones, with some not included. V and J calls and clone size are given by that table; D and trimming were obtained from the DNA. The profile shows around 69,000 clones, 89% of them singletons. Trimming pared 4 bases from V and 10 bases from J, leaving 13 bases between. CDR3 length equals 11 residues. CDR1 is SQVTM and CDR2 is ANQGSEA in the germline V gene. The specimen was peripheral blood. V and J are TRBV29-1 and TRBJ1-1; D perhaps matches TRBD1 (5 bases). The clonotype comes from a woman in her fifties or sixties with active COVID-19. This CDR3 is CSVAGLQVAFF. The CDR3 coding sequence is TGCAGCGTTGCGGGTTTACAGGTAGCTTTCTTT.